This T cell receptor (beta chain) derives from a study of CD8 T cells in Susac syndrome. After extraction with the RNeasy kit, roughly 0.45 to 1 ug of the RNA was reverse transcribed using random hexamers. A multiplex approach, immunoSEQ multiplex PCR, amplified TCR beta CDR3 across 54 Vbeta and 13 Jbeta. TCRdb independently ran MiXCR on the immunoSEQ multiplex PCR reads; one entry per CDR3 protein. The sample consists of approximately 220,000 distinct CDR3 sequences, 85% to 95% of them appearing once. The V gene lost 4 bases and the J gene lost 9 bases, with 10 bases spanning the gap. Germline CDR1 is MGHDK and CDR2 is SYGVNS. The CDR3 is 13 amino acids. In blood CD8+ and CD4+ T cells, TCR beta underwent sequencing. Included as multiple sclerosis controls were treatment-naive patients who had stable or active relapsing-remitting disease. TEMRA cells were FACS-enriched, with CD8+ and CD4+ T cells isolated negatively.

Sequenced input: CD4+ T cells from PBMCs. This chain uses TRBV25-1 with TRBJ1-6; D uncertain. The sequence was collected from a human donor with multiple sclerosis. CDR3 DNA sequence: TGTGCCAGCAGTGGAAGGGTCGGTTCACCCCTCCACTTT. Protein sequence: CASSGRVGSPLHF. The full variable domain, with the rest looked up from reference TRBV25-1 and TRBJ1-6, is EADIYQTPRYLVIGTGKKITLECSQTMGHDKMYWYQQDPGMELHLIHYSYGVNSTEKGDLSSESTVSRIRTEHFPLTLESARPSHTSQYLCASSGRVGSPLHFGNGTRLTVT.